The rows below give T cell receptor beta chains drawn from one sample of a study of circulating CD8 cells and anti-PD-1 response in melanoma. TCRdb re-analysed the reads in MiXCR, keeping a single row per CDR3 protein. Found here are fewer than 750 distinct CDR3 sequences, roughly 5.3% of them singletons; the top ten hold approximately 28%. The sequenced sample was CD8+ T cells from PBMCs, obtained at baseline or after one month of anti-PD-1 therapy (not recorded which). The receptors stem from a human donor with melanoma. CDR3s include the opening cysteine and the closing phenylalanine or tryptophan. Each record gives: D gene, J gene, clone size, V gene, CDR3 length, CDR3 DNA, CDR3 protein. A D gene is named only where the DNA matches it firmly. Clone size is stated in some rows and not others, as once, few, many or a class when expanded.

D gene: TRBD1
J gene: TRBJ2-7
clone size: medium-sized
V gene: TRBV11-2
CDR3 length: 14
CDR3 DNA: TGTGCCAGCACCCTCCAGGGGGCAAGAAACGAGCAGTACTTC
CDR3 protein: CASTLQGARNEQYF

D gene: .
J gene: TRBJ1-2
clone size: medium-sized
V gene: TRBV18
CDR3 length: 16
CDR3 DNA: TGTGCCAGCTCACCAACCGGGGCAGGGTGGAACTATGGCTACACCTTC
CDR3 protein: CASSPTGAGWNYGYTF

D gene: .
J gene: TRBJ2-4
clone size: .
V gene: TRBV20-1
CDR3 length: 12
CDR3 DNA: TGCAGTGCGCGAGCAGATCGGTTCATTCAGTACTTC
CDR3 protein: CSARADRFIQYF

D gene: .
J gene: TRBJ2-7
clone size: medium-sized
V gene: TRBV28
CDR3 length: 16
CDR3 DNA: TGTGCCAGCCGAGCTCGAGACAGGACTAAGGGGGCCGAGCAGTACTTC
CDR3 protein: CASRARDRTKGAEQYF

D gene: .
J gene: TRBJ2-1
clone size: large
V gene: TRBV28
CDR3 length: 17
CDR3 DNA: TGTGCCAGCGTTTTGGGTTTAGCGGTGGGATCCTACAATGAGCAGTTCTTC
CDR3 protein: CASVLGLAVGSYNEQFF

D gene: TRBD1
J gene: TRBJ2-1
clone size: medium-sized
V gene: TRBV5-5
CDR3 length: 15
CDR3 DNA: TGTGCCAGCAGCGTACAGGGGAACTCCTACAATGAGCAGTTCTTC
CDR3 protein: CASSVQGNSYNEQFF

D gene: .
J gene: TRBJ2-5
clone size: medium-sized
V gene: TRBV7-2
CDR3 length: 15
CDR3 DNA: TGTGCCAGCAGCTTAGCGCTGGCGGCCCCAGGGACCCAGTACTTC
CDR3 protein: CASSLALAAPGTQYF

D gene: .
J gene: TRBJ1-1
clone size: medium-sized
V gene: TRBV4-1
CDR3 length: 16
CDR3 DNA: TGCGCCAGCAGCCAAGATCCGGCAGGCATGAACACTGAAGCTTTCTTT
CDR3 protein: CASSQDPAGMNTEAFF

D gene: .
J gene: TRBJ1-2
clone size: medium-sized
V gene: TRBV30
CDR3 length: 11
CDR3 DNA: TGTGCCTGGAGCGCAGTGGGTGGCTACACCTTC
CDR3 protein: CAWSAVGGYTF

D gene: .
J gene: TRBJ2-2
clone size: few
V gene: TRBV9
CDR3 length: 12
CDR3 DNA: TGTGCCAGCAGCGCCAACACCGGGGAGCTGTTTTTT
CDR3 protein: CASSANTGELFF

D gene: .
J gene: TRBJ1-1
clone size: medium-sized
V gene: TRBV28
CDR3 length: 13
CDR3 DNA: TGTGCCAGCAGTGAACGGGGTGATCCTGAAGCTTTCTTT
CDR3 protein: CASSERGDPEAFF

D gene: .
J gene: TRBJ2-5
clone size: large
V gene: TRBV7-2
CDR3 length: 13
CDR3 DNA: TGTGCCAGCAGCTTAGATCTAGGAGAGACCCAGTACTTC
CDR3 protein: CASSLDLGETQYF

D gene: TRBD2
J gene: TRBJ2-1
clone size: large
V gene: TRBV2
CDR3 length: 13
CDR3 DNA: TGTGCCATCGGACTAGCGAGCTACAATGAGCAGTTCTTC
CDR3 protein: CAIGLASYNEQFF

D gene: TRBD2
J gene: TRBJ2-5
clone size: .
V gene: TRBV5-6
CDR3 length: 18
CDR3 DNA: TGTGCCAGCAGCTGGGACCTAACCGGGACTAGCGATCAAGAGACCCAGTACTTC
CDR3 protein: CASSWDLTGTSDQETQYF

D gene: .
J gene: TRBJ1-5
clone size: medium-sized
V gene: TRBV27
CDR3 length: 15
CDR3 DNA: TGTGCCAGCGCCCGGACTCCCCTGGGCAATCAGCCCCAGCATTTT
CDR3 protein: CASARTPLGNQPQHF

D gene: TRBD2
J gene: TRBJ2-3
clone size: .
V gene: TRBV3-1
CDR3 length: 17
CDR3 DNA: TGTGCCAGCAGCCAACAGCGCGGGGGGGCTAGCACAGATACGCTGTATTTT
CDR3 protein: CASSQQRGGASTDTLYF

D gene: .
J gene: TRBJ1-1
clone size: medium-sized
V gene: TRBV19
CDR3 length: 16
CDR3 DNA: TGTGCCAGTAGCACCAGGGATCCCACCTCCAACACTGAAGCTTTCTTT
CDR3 protein: CASSTRDPTSNTEAFF

D gene: TRBD1
J gene: TRBJ2-5
clone size: medium-sized
V gene: TRBV24-1
CDR3 length: 15
CDR3 DNA: TGTGCCACCAGTGATCCGCACGGACAGGAAGAGACCCAGTACTTC
CDR3 protein: CATSDPHGQEETQYF

D gene: TRBD1
J gene: TRBJ1-5
clone size: medium-sized
V gene: TRBV9
CDR3 length: 14
CDR3 DNA: TGTGCCAGCAGCCGGGACAGTAGCAATCAGCCCCAGCATTTT
CDR3 protein: CASSRDSSNQPQHF

D gene: .
J gene: TRBJ2-3
clone size: large
V gene: TRBV13
CDR3 length: 15
CDR3 DNA: TGTGCCAGCAGCTTTAGGTCCCATTGGGCAGATACGCAGTATTTT
CDR3 protein: CASSFRSHWADTQYF

D gene: .
J gene: TRBJ1-5
clone size: medium-sized
V gene: TRBV20-1
CDR3 length: 13
CDR3 DNA: TGCAGTGCTAGGTATGAGGGCAATCAGCCCCAGCATTTT
CDR3 protein: CSARYEGNQPQHF

D gene: .
J gene: TRBJ1-1
clone size: .
V gene: TRBV28
CDR3 length: 15
CDR3 DNA: TGTGTCACCAGGGGCCCCGGCAGGGGTGACACTGAAGCTTTCTTT
CDR3 protein: CVTRGPGRGDTEAFF

D gene: .
J gene: TRBJ2-7
clone size: medium-sized
V gene: TRBV20-1
CDR3 length: 13
CDR3 DNA: TGCAGTGCTCTCGGAGGGAGCTCCTACGAGCAGTACTTC
CDR3 protein: CSALGGSSYEQYF

D gene: .
J gene: TRBJ2-1
clone size: large
V gene: TRBV19
CDR3 length: 15
CDR3 DNA: TGTGCCAGTAGTATAAGCTGGAGATCCCCAAATGAGCAGTTCTTC
CDR3 protein: CASSISWRSPNEQFF

D gene: .
J gene: TRBJ2-1
clone size: large
V gene: TRBV24-1
CDR3 length: 15
CDR3 DNA: TGTGCCACCAGTGACACCCGGCCCCCTAACAATGAGCAGTTCTTC
CDR3 protein: CATSDTRPPNNEQFF

D gene: .
J gene: TRBJ2-2
clone size: .
V gene: TRBV6-2/TRBV6-3
CDR3 length: 20
CDR3 DNA: TGTGCCAGCAGTTCCCGGACTGGCGGATTTAAACGCGCGAACACCGGGGAGCTGTTTTTT
CDR3 protein: CASSSRTGGFKRANTGELFF

D gene: TRBD2
J gene: TRBJ2-3
clone size: medium-sized
V gene: TRBV5-4
CDR3 length: 16
CDR3 DNA: TGTGCCAGCAGCTTGTTCCGGGGGGAGGACACAGATACGCAGTATTTT
CDR3 protein: CASSLFRGEDTDTQYF

D gene: .
J gene: TRBJ1-1
clone size: large
V gene: TRBV19
CDR3 length: 14
CDR3 DNA: TGTGCCAGTAGTACGGGGTCCGGGCACACTGAAGCTTTCTTT
CDR3 protein: CASSTGSGHTEAFF

D gene: TRBD1
J gene: TRBJ2-7
clone size: medium-sized
V gene: TRBV24-1
CDR3 length: 15
CDR3 DNA: TGTGCCACCAGTGATCCCGGGACAGGGGACTACGAGCAGTACTTC
CDR3 protein: CATSDPGTGDYEQYF